This T cell receptor beta chain was retrieved from a study of T-cell reconstitution after alpha-beta-depleted transplantation in children. Study findings and constraints: It was newly produced T cells that mostly accounted for T-cell counts and diversity one year after transplant.

Library preparation (for TCRbeta) was performed with unique molecular identifiers. TCRdb processed the PCR reads anew with MiXCR; each CDR3 protein has one entry. This sample has a few hundred thousand distinct CDR3 sequences, with about 17% found just once. The CDR3 contains 9 residues. In germline, CDR1 is MNHEY, CDR2 SMNVEV (reference sequence). As regards this clonotype: No antigen is known for it.

This clonotype was sampled from a boy less than two years old who had a stem cell transplant for Wiskott-Aldrich syndrome, so the T cells may come from the graft donor. The sequencing used PBMCs, mostly from graft donor cells, collected 360 days after TCRalphabeta/CD19-depleted stem cell transplant. The chain combines TRBV27 with TRBJ2-1; D is ambiguous. The CDR3 here is CAVGNEQFF. CDR3 bases: TGTGCAGTGGGCAATGAGCAGTTCTTC.